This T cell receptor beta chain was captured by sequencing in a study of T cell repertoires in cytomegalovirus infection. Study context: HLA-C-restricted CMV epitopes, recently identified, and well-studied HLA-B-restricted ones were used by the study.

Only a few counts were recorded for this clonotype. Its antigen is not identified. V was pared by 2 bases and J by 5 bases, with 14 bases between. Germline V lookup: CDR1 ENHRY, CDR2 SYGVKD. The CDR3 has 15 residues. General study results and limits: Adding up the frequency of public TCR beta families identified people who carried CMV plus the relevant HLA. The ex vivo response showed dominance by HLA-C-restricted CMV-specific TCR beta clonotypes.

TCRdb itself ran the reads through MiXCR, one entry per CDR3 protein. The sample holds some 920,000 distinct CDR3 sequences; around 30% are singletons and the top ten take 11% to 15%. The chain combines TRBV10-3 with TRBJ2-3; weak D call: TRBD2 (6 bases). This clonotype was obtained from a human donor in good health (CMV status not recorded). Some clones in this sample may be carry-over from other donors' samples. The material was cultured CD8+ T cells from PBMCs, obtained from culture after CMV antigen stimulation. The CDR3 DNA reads TGTGCCATCAGTGAGGTCGTAGGGAGGCAAGATACGCAGTATTTT. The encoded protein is CAISEVVGRQDTQYF.